The subject of this entry is one T cell receptor beta chain. Random hexamers served to reverse transcribe roughly 0.45 to 1 ug RNA. An immunoSEQ multiplex PCR generated amplified TCR beta CDR3 products spanning 54 Vbeta and 13 Jbeta. TCRdb independently ran MiXCR on the immunoSEQ multiplex PCR reads; one entry per CDR3 protein. The repertoire holds 50,000 or so distinct CDR3 sequences, approximately 93% seen once, with approximately 0.54% in the top ten. Healthy donors, matched for age and sex, constituted the control group. The CDR3 loop spans 15 amino acids. In germline, CDR1 is SQVTM, CDR2 ANQGSEA. The V and J ends lost 2 bases and 1 base, in that order; junction bases with no gene match: 3. The data derive from a study of CD8 T cells in Susac syndrome.

The receptor was isolated from a human donor in good health. Sequencing was done on a sample of CD8+ T cells from PBMCs. V gene TRBV29-1 combines with J gene TRBJ2-2; 8 bases match TRBD1. The CDR3 DNA reads as TGCAGCGTTGAAAGGACAGGGAGGAACACCGGGGAGCTGTTTTTT. Translated, it gives CSVERTGRNTGELFF.